Each of the 18 T cell receptor beta chains below was sequenced from the same sample in a study of blood T cell repertoires in COVID-19. This table comes from immunoSEQ multiplex PCR, and its TCRdb copy is limited to in-frame clones, with some not included. This sample has some 330,000 clones, with over 80% found just once. Sequenced input: PBMCs or T cells enriched from blood (not recorded which). All receptors derive from a woman aged 45-60 years who had recovered from COVID-19.

In this sample, this clone turned up a few times. This same CDR3 is encoded by further DNA sequences in the sample. This chain links TRBV7-3 with TRBJ2-7; TRBD2 agrees at 9 bases. Per germline, CDR1 SGHTA and CDR2 FQGTGA. The CDR3 extends over 16 amino acids. The junction had 10 bases not matched to a gene; V was cut back by 2 bases and J by 5 bases. DNA for the CDR3: TGTGCCAGCAGCTTACGGGGCGGGGGGGCCCGTGACGAGCAGTACTTC. Encoded protein: CASSLRGGGARDEQYF.

The chain has TRBV3-1 (or the pseudogene TRBV3-2) and TRBJ1-2; 7 bases are shared with TRBD1. Trimming at V came to 4 bases and at J to 9 bases, leaving 17 bases not matched to a gene. The CDR3 is 16 amino acids. The germline V gene has CDR1 LGHDT and CDR2 YNNKEL (reference sequence). CDR3 amino acids: CASSRGTDVVLARYTF. Written as DNA, the CDR3 is TGTGCCAGCAGCCGCGGGACAGACGTTGTACTAGCCCGCTACACCTTC.

A note on this clone: Other DNA variants within this sample encode the same CDR3. The chain recombines TRBV30 with TRBJ2-1; 7 bases align to TRBD1. The CDR3 length is 15 residues. Per the germline V gene, CDR1 is GTSNPN and CDR2 is SVGIG (reference sequence). V dropped 2 bases and J dropped 6; count of bases not matched to a gene: 10. DNA for the CDR3: TGTGCCTGGAGTTTGGGCCAGGGGGTTTTCAATGAGCAGTTCTTC. It yields the protein CAWSLGQGVFNEQFF.

CDR3 sequence reads: CASSLDRATDTQYF. For the CDR3, the DNA is TGTGCCAGCAGCTTAGATCGCGCCACAGATACGCAGTATTTT. The chain has TRBV11-3 and TRBJ2-3; D call uncertain. This CDR3 has 14 amino acids. Trimming removed 0 bases from V and 2 bases from J, with 6 bases in between. Germline assignment: CDR1 SGHNT and CDR2 YENEEA.

This chain joins TRBV7-8 and TRBJ2-1, with 12 bases matching TRBD2. The germline gives CDR1 SGHVS, CDR2 FQNEAQ. V shed 5 bases, J shed 3 bases, and the junction held 5 bases outside the gene matches. CDR3 length: 16 residues. The CDR3 DNA is TGTGCCAGCAGCAAACCGGGACTAGCGGGCTACAATGAGCAGTTCTTC. It specifies CASSKPGLAGYNEQFF.

The chain combines TRBV30 with TRBJ1-1, with D perhaps matching TRBD1 (5 bases). CDR3 length: 11 amino acids. The V gene's germline CDR1 is GTSNPN and CDR2 SVGIG (reference sequence). This chain's CDR3 is CGLQENTEAFF. The CDR3 nucleotides are TGTGGCTTACAGGAGAACACTGAAGCTTTCTTT.

This CDR3 is CASSDTGRGYGYTF. The CDR3 DNA is TGTGCCAGCAGTGATACGGGGAGAGGCTATGGCTACACCTTC. The chain uses TRBV25-1 and TRBJ1-2; D unclear. The CDR3 runs to 14 residues. Germline values: CDR1 MGHDK, CDR2 SYGVNS. Trimming removed 3 bases from V and 4 bases from J, with 12 bases in between.

The chain carries TRBV7-9 and TRBJ1-2; 7 nucleotides match TRBD1. The J segment lost 4 bases and the V segment lost 6 bases, leaving 11 bases of the junction unmatched. This CDR3 is 15 amino acids long. Germline V gene data show CDR1 as SEHNR and CDR2 as FQNEAQ (reference sequence). The CDR3: CASSETGTAIYGYTF. The DNA for the CDR3 is TGTGCCAGCAGTGAAACCGGGACAGCTATCTATGGCTACACCTTC.

This chain joins TRBV6-2 or TRBV6-3 and TRBJ2-7, with TRBD1 identical over 7 bases. This CDR3 comprises 13 residues. The V gene end was trimmed by 6 bases and the J gene end by 3 bases; junction bases not matched to a gene: 5. Per germline, CDR1 MNHEY and CDR2 SVGEGT. The CDR3 sequence is CASRPTGVYEQYF. As DNA, the CDR3 is TGTGCCAGCAGACCTACAGGGGTCTACGAGCAGTACTTC.

The chain uses TRBV6-6 and TRBJ1-2; D is perhaps TRBD1 (6 bases). Germline CDR1 MNHNY, CDR2 SVGAGI (reference sequence). CDR3 size: 16 residues. The V end lost 2 bases, the J end lost 4 bases, and 17 bases lay between the germline ends. CDR3: CASSYGQQGLAYGYTF. In DNA, the CDR3 is TGTGCCAGCAGTTACGGTCAACAGGGTCTGGCCTATGGCTACACCTTC.

V gene TRBV29-1 combines with J gene TRBJ2-1; possibly TRBD1 for D (6 bases). CDR3 length: 14 amino acids. In germline, CDR1 is SQVTM, CDR2 ANQGSEA. V lost 6 bases and J 9 bases, leaving 21 bases between the germline ends. In DNA, the CDR3 is TGCAGCGTCAAACAGACAGGCCCTCGAGGTGAGCAGTTCTTC. Protein: CSVKQTGPRGEQFF.

The chain couples TRBV5-5 to TRBJ1-1, with 8 nucleotides matching TRBD1. The length of the CDR3 is 15 residues. Trimming at V came to 4 bases and at J to 3 bases, leaving 8 bases not matched to a gene. Germline lookup yields CDR1 SGHKS and CDR2 YYEKEE (reference sequence). CDR3 region: CASSLGQGLYTEAFF. CDR3 coding DNA: TGTGCCAGCAGCCTAGGACAGGGCTTGTACACTGAAGCTTTCTTT.

The chain carries TRBV27 and TRBJ1-2, with TRBD1 matching 7 bases. V was clipped by 3 bases and J by 7 bases; unmatched bases: 8. CDR3 size: 14 residues. Germline V gene lookup returns CDR1 MNHEY and CDR2 SMNVEV (reference sequence). The CDR3 spells CASSFQGGFSGYTF. CDR3 DNA: TGTGCCAGCAGTTTCCAGGGGGGCTTCTCTGGCTACACCTTC.

The chain employs TRBV5-1 and TRBJ1-4, with 7 bases aligning to TRBD1. With 3 bases clipped from V and 3 bases from J, the junction kept 11 bases outside the gene matches. Germline CDR1 SGHRS, CDR2 YFSETQ. This CDR3 is built from 17 residues. The DNA of the CDR3 is TGCGCCAGCAGCTGGAAGACAGGGCTATCGGCTAATGAAAAACTGTTTTTT. Protein sequence: CASSWKTGLSANEKLFF.

The rearrangement uses TRBV7-9 and TRBJ1-3, with 12 bases that match TRBD1. V gave up 4 bases and J gave up 2 bases; unmatched junction bases: 3. The CDR3 totals 16 residues. CDR1 is SEHNR, CDR2 FQNEAQ, per germline (reference sequence). In DNA, the CDR3 is TGTGCCAGCAGCTCGGGACAGGGGGCCCCTGGAAACACCATATATTTT. Its translation is CASSSGQGAPGNTIYF.

V and J are TRBV18 and TRBJ1-2; 8 positions match TRBD1. The ends lost 2 bases at V and 10 bases at J; junction bases unmatched: 12. Germline lookup yields CDR1 KGHSH and CDR2 LQKENI. The CDR3 contains 15 residues. CDR3 protein: CASSPGRDRRPFYTF. The CDR3 DNA follows: TGTGCCAGCTCACCAGGCCGGGACAGGAGACCATTCTACACCTTC.

The V gene is TRBV27, the J gene TRBJ2-7, with a weak D call TRBD2 (6 bases). CDR3 length: 13 amino acids. Trimming took off 7 bases at V and 2 bases at J, with 12 bases between the two ends. Germline-derived CDR1 and CDR2 are MNHEY and SMNVEV (reference sequence). Written as DNA, the CDR3 is TGTGCCAGCACTGAGGGGAGGACCTACGAGCAGTACTTC. Encoded protein: CASTEGRTYEQYF.

V and J are TRBV7-8 and TRBJ1-4; possibly TRBD1 for D (5 bases). The CDR3 loop spans 16 amino acids. CDR1 and CDR2 (germline): SGHVS, FQNEAQ. V shed 0 bases and J shed 4 bases, with 12 bases lying between them. The CDR3: CASSLAGGRVNEKLFF. CDR3 coding DNA: TGTGCCAGCAGCTTAGCGGGGGGTCGCGTTAATGAAAAACTGTTTTTT.